This entry lists 3 T cell receptor beta chains sequenced from one sample in a study of cytomegalovirus exposure and HLA in healthy donors. PCR used 60 Vbeta primers and 13 Jbeta primers. The protocol was immunoSEQ multiplex PCR, while the TCRdb copy is restricted to in-frame clones and leaves out a portion. The sample contains roughly 70,000 clones, around 82% of which appear only once. Material: PBMCs. Source of these receptors: a man younger than 35 in good health and CMV-seronegative.

This sequence joins TRBV30 and TRBJ2-2, with 7 bases fitting TRBD1. Germline V gives CDR1 GTSNPN, CDR2 SVGIG (reference sequence). The CDR3 sequence is 15 residues long. With 0 bases clipped from V and 7 bases from J, the junction kept 8 bases outside the gene matches. The CDR3 DNA reads TGTGCCTGGAGTGTAATGAGGGGGCTGAGCGGGGAGCTGTTTTTT. As protein: CAWSVMRGLSGELFF.

This clone was seen a single time. The genes are TRBV7-6 and TRBJ1-1; TRBD1 is a possible D gene (5 bases). The CDR3 is made up of 14 amino acids. V was shortened by 2 bases and J by 4 bases, with 11 bases between the two germline ends. In germline, CDR1 is SGHVS, CDR2 FNYEAQ. The CDR3 DNA reads TGTGCCAGCAGCTTATCGGGGGAAATCACTGAAGCTTTCTTT. Translating it yields CASSLSGEITEAFF.

This clone was counted a few times. The DNA for the CDR3 is TGTGCCAGCAGCCAAGATGATGGCGGGAACACTGAAGCTTTCTTT. As protein: CASSQDDGGNTEAFF. The J gene is TRBJ1-1, the V gene TRBV4-2; D is undetermined. The CDR3 length is 15 residues. Trimming removed 0 bases from V and 1 base from J, with 9 bases in between. Looked up from germline, CDR1 is LGHNA and CDR2 is YNFKEQ.